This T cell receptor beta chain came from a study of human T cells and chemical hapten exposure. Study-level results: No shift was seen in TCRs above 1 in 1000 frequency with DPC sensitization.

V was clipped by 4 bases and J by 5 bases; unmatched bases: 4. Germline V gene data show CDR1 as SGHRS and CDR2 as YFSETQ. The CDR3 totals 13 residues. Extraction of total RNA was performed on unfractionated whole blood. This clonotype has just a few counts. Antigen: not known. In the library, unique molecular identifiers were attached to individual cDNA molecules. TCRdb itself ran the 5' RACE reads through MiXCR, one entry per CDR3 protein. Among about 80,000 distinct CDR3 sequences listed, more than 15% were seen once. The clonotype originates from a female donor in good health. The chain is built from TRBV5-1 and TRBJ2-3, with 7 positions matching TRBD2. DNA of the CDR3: TGCGCCAGCAGCGCGGGAGAGGTAGATACGCAGTATTTT. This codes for CASSAGEVDTQYF.